The entry below gives a single T cell receptor beta chain sequence along with its context. V lost 4 bases, J lost 0 bases, and 10 bases lay in between. The V gene's germline CDR1 is MNHNS and CDR2 SASEGT. The CDR3 has 15 amino acids. This entry belongs to a study of cytomegalovirus exposure and HLA in healthy donors. PCR involved 60 Vbeta and 13 Jbeta primers. Sequencing was performed with immunoSEQ multiplex PCR; in TCRdb, only in-frame clones are kept and a portion is missing. The table records 95,000 to 150,000 clones, 77% of them present only once. This receptor was identified in a man aged 18 to 29 in good health and CMV-seropositive. The J gene is TRBJ2-1, the V gene TRBV6-1; no clear D gene. Sequencing was performed on PBMCs. The CDR3 here is CASSADISSYNEQFF. In DNA, the CDR3 is TGTGCCAGCAGTGCAGATATAAGCTCCTACAATGAGCAGTTCTTC.